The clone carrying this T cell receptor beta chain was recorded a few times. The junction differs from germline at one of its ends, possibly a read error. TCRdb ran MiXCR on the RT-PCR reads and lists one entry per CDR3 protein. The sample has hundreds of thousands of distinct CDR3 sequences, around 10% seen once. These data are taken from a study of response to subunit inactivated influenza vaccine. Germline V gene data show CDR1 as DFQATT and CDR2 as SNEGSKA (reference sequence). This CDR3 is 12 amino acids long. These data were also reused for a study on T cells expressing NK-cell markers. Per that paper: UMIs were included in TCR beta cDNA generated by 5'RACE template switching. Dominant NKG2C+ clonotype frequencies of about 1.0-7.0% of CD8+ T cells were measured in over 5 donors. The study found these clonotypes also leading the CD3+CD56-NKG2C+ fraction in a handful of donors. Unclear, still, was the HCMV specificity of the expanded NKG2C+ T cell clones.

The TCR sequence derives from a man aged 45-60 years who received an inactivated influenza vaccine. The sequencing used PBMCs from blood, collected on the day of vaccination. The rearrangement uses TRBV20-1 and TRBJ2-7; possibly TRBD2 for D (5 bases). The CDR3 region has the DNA TGCAGTGCTAGAGATCTATCAGGAGCGGCCGATTTC. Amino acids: CSARDLSGAADF.